These T cell receptor beta chains were read from a single sample in a study of blood T cells in healthy people across ages. TCRdb re-analysed the 5' RACE reads in MiXCR, keeping a single row per CDR3 protein. The sample carries roughly 900,000 distinct CDR3 sequences, around 49% recorded once. Source material: blood. The receptors here all came from a man aged 25-45 years in good health. Each CDR3 is given with its conserved first and last residue. The order of the fields is J gene, clone size, V gene, D gene, CDR3 DNA, CDR3 protein. A D gene is named only where the DNA matches it firmly. Size is stated for part of the rows, as once, few or many counts, or as a class when the clone is expanded.

J: TRBJ1-3
size: NA
V: TRBV5-1
D: NA
DNA: TGCGCCAGCAGCTTGGGGGGGCCCTCGAATCGGCTGTCTGGAAACACCATATATTTT
CDR3: CASSLGGPSNRLSGNTIYF

J: TRBJ1-4
size: NA
V: TRBV6-5
D: TRBD1
DNA: TGTGCCAGCAGCCCCGGGACAGGGTGGGAAAAACTGTTTTTT
CDR3: CASSPGTGWEKLFF

J: TRBJ2-1
size: NA
V: TRBV7-2
D: NA
DNA: TGTGCCAGCAGCTTAGTGAAGGCTGGTGAGCAGTTCTTC
CDR3: CASSLVKAGEQFF

J: TRBJ2-7
size: NA
V: TRBV28
D: NA
DNA: TGTGCCAGCAGTTGGGGGGACTCGGCCCCCTACGAGCAGTACTTC
CDR3: CASSWGDSAPYEQYF

J: TRBJ1-1
size: NA
V: TRBV29-1
D: TRBD1
DNA: TGCAGCGTTGAGGGGCCAGGGGGGCTTCAGTTGTCGGAAGCTTTCTTT
CDR3: CSVEGPGGLQLSEAFF

J: TRBJ2-5
size: NA
V: TRBV4-3
D: NA
DNA: TGCGCCAGCAGCCAAGATCTCGGCAATTCCGCGGAGACCCAGTACTTC
CDR3: CASSQDLGNSAETQYF

J: TRBJ1-1
size: NA
V: TRBV12-3/TRBV12-4
D: NA
DNA: TGTGCCAGCAGTTTCGGAGGGGTAGCTTTCTTT
CDR3: CASSFGGVAFF

J: TRBJ2-5
size: NA
V: TRBV5-1
D: NA
DNA: TGCGCCAGCAGCTCCGGGACGGACTGGGGCGGGAATGAGCAGTACTTC
CDR3: CASSSGTDWGGNEQYF

J: TRBJ2-5
size: NA
V: TRBV28
D: NA
DNA: TGTGCCAGCAGGGGACCCACAGACCAAGAGACCCAGTACTTC
CDR3: CASRGPTDQETQYF

J: TRBJ2-7
size: few
V: TRBV4-2
D: NA
DNA: TGTGCCAGCAGCCAAGATGATGGAAAAACCTACGAGCAGTACTTC
CDR3: CASSQDDGKTYEQYF

J: TRBJ2-1
size: NA
V: TRBV15
D: TRBD1
DNA: TGTGCCACCGAGGGGACAGGGTACAATGAGCAGTTCTTC
CDR3: CATEGTGYNEQFF

J: TRBJ2-7
size: few
V: TRBV12-3/TRBV12-4
D: NA
DNA: TGTGCCAGCAGTAAGCCAGGCGGTAGGACGTACTTC
CDR3: CASSKPGGRTYF

J: TRBJ1-1
size: NA
V: TRBV28
D: NA
DNA: TGTGCCAGCAGGGGGATAACAGGGAACACTGAAGCTTTCTTT
CDR3: CASRGITGNTEAFF

J: TRBJ1-2
size: NA
V: TRBV2
D: NA
DNA: TGTGTCGGCAGTCTTAAACAGGGTGTGGATGGCTACACCTTC
CDR3: CVGSLKQGVDGYTF

J: TRBJ2-3
size: few
V: TRBV7-9
D: NA
DNA: TGTGCCAGCAGTCCTCATGGAGGGTTGTCAGATACGCAGTATTTT
CDR3: CASSPHGGLSDTQYF

J: TRBJ2-1
size: NA
V: TRBV28
D: TRBD1
DNA: TGTGCCACCGGACAGGGGGCTAGGAATGAGCAGTTCTTC
CDR3: CATGQGARNEQFF

J: TRBJ2-7
size: few
V: TRBV6-5
D: NA
DNA: TGTGCCAGCAGTTACTCGATGGCAGCCACCTACGAGCAGTACTTC
CDR3: CASSYSMAATYEQYF

J: TRBJ2-7
size: NA
V: TRBV5-1
D: NA
DNA: TGCGCCAGCAGCCCCCTTTACAGGGATGGGTACGAGCAGTACTTC
CDR3: CASSPLYRDGYEQYF

J: TRBJ2-7
size: NA
V: TRBV20-1
D: TRBD2
DNA: TGCAGTGCTAGAAGTGCGGCTAGCGGGAGGGACAACGAGCAGTACTTC
CDR3: CSARSAASGRDNEQYF

J: TRBJ1-2
size: few
V: TRBV10-3
D: TRBD1
DNA: TGTGCCATCAGTGAGTCGACAGGGGAGTATGGCTACACCTTC
CDR3: CAISESTGEYGYTF

J: TRBJ2-7
size: NA
V: TRBV9
D: NA
DNA: TGTGCCAGCAGCGTGGGGAATGACTACGAGCAGTACTTC
CDR3: CASSVGNDYEQYF

J: TRBJ2-3
size: few
V: TRBV20-1
D: TRBD2
DNA: TGCAGTGCTAGAGATAGGCTACTAGCGGGGGCAAAAGATACGCAGTATTTT
CDR3: CSARDRLLAGAKDTQYF

J: TRBJ2-3
size: few
V: TRBV7-2
D: TRBD2
DNA: TGTGCCAGCAGCTCCGGACTAGCGGGGGTCACAGATACGCAGTATTTT
CDR3: CASSSGLAGVTDTQYF

J: TRBJ2-6
size: NA
V: TRBV6-5
D: NA
DNA: TGTGCCAGCAGTTACAAGGGACGGGGGGCCAACGTCCTGACTTTC
CDR3: CASSYKGRGANVLTF

J: TRBJ2-5
size: NA
V: TRBV6-2/TRBV6-3
D: NA
DNA: TGTGCCAGCACCAGGACTGAGCTCCGGGAGACCCAGTACTTC
CDR3: CASTRTELRETQYF

J: TRBJ2-7
size: NA
V: TRBV6-5
D: NA
DNA: TGTGCCAGCAGAAAACAGGTACCGCACTACGAGCAGTACTTC
CDR3: CASRKQVPHYEQYF

J: TRBJ2-7
size: few
V: TRBV24-1
D: TRBD2
DNA: TGTGCCACCGCGGGGGATTCCTACGAGCAGTACTTC
CDR3: CATAGDSYEQYF

J: TRBJ2-4
size: NA
V: TRBV16
D: NA
DNA: TGTGCCAGCAGCCAATACGGGCTCGAAAACATTCAGTACTTC
CDR3: CASSQYGLENIQYF

J: TRBJ1-4
size: NA
V: TRBV27
D: NA
DNA: TGTGCCAGCAGTTTACGGACGGCAGCTAATGAAAAACTGTTTTTT
CDR3: CASSLRTAANEKLFF

J: TRBJ2-7
size: NA
V: TRBV29-1
D: NA
DNA: TGCATCGTTGAATCGGGAAACTACGAGCAGTACTTC
CDR3: CIVESGNYEQYF

J: TRBJ2-7
size: NA
V: TRBV29-1
D: TRBD2
DNA: TGCAGCGTCCCCCTCGTTGAGCGGGGGGCCTACGAGCAGTACTTC
CDR3: CSVPLVERGAYEQYF

J: TRBJ2-2
size: few
V: TRBV20-1
D: TRBD2
DNA: TGCAGTGCTAGGCGCGGGGGAATGACCGGGGAGCTGTTTTTT
CDR3: CSARRGGMTGELFF

J: TRBJ2-1
size: NA
V: TRBV5-1
D: TRBD1
DNA: TGCGCCAGCAGCGTACAGCCGGGACAGGGCTACAATGAGCAGTTCTTC
CDR3: CASSVQPGQGYNEQFF

J: TRBJ2-1
size: NA
V: TRBV7-2
D: NA
DNA: TGTGCCAGCAGCTCGCTCCAGTACAATGAGCAGTTCTTC
CDR3: CASSSLQYNEQFF

J: TRBJ1-5
size: NA
V: TRBV7-2
D: NA
DNA: TGTGCCAGCAGCGGGAGCCGGACCGGCGATCAGCCCCAGCATTTT
CDR3: CASSGSRTGDQPQHF

J: TRBJ2-7
size: NA
V: TRBV4-2
D: TRBD2
DNA: TGTGCCAGCAGCCAAGGGCCTAGCGGGGGTACCTACGAGCAGTACTTC
CDR3: CASSQGPSGGTYEQYF

J: TRBJ2-7
size: NA
V: TRBV15
D: NA
DNA: TGTGCCACCAGCAGGGCTAACGGGGTCTACGAGCAGTACTTC
CDR3: CATSRANGVYEQYF

J: TRBJ2-3
size: NA
V: TRBV20-1
D: TRBD2
DNA: TGCAGTGCTAGCCGAGCGGGGGCCCTTGTTAGCACAGATACGCAGTATTTT
CDR3: CSASRAGALVSTDTQYF

J: TRBJ2-3
size: NA
V: TRBV24-1
D: TRBD2
DNA: TGTGCCACCAGTGATTTGAATGGCGGGGGAACAGATACGCAGTATTTT
CDR3: CATSDLNGGGTDTQYF

J: TRBJ2-7
size: few
V: TRBV6-1
D: TRBD2
DNA: TGTGCCAGCAGTCAAATCGGGACTAGACCCTACGAGCAGTACTTC
CDR3: CASSQIGTRPYEQYF

J: TRBJ2-1
size: NA
V: TRBV20-1
D: TRBD2
DNA: TGCAGTGCGGAAGGGAGGGCGAAGGCGTCCTCCAATGAGCAGTTCTTC
CDR3: CSAEGRAKASSNEQFF

J: TRBJ2-7
size: NA
V: TRBV25-1
D: NA
DNA: TGTGCCAGCAGTCAATCCGGGGTAATATCCTACGAGCAGTACTTC
CDR3: CASSQSGVISYEQYF

J: TRBJ2-7
size: NA
V: TRBV11-1
D: NA
DNA: TGTGCCAGCAGCCTCCGGGGAGACTACGAGCAGTACTTC
CDR3: CASSLRGDYEQYF

J: TRBJ1-6
size: NA
V: TRBV10-2
D: NA
DNA: TGCGCCAGCAGGGAAGGGGTGATGGGTTCACCCCTCCACTTT
CDR3: CASREGVMGSPLHF

J: TRBJ2-1
size: few
V: TRBV6-1
D: TRBD2
DNA: TGTGCCAGCAGTGAGACGAGCGGGGGGGCCGATGAGCAGTTCTTC
CDR3: CASSETSGGADEQFF

J: TRBJ2-5
size: NA
V: TRBV2
D: TRBD1
DNA: TGTGCCAGCACGACAGGGACCAAAGAGACCCAGTACTTC
CDR3: CASTTGTKETQYF

J: TRBJ1-4
size: NA
V: TRBV4-1
D: NA
DNA: TGCGCCAGCAGCCAAGAAGGCGTTACCGAGGAAAAACTGTTTTTT
CDR3: CASSQEGVTEEKLFF